Sequencing of this T cell receptor beta chain was carried out in a study of blood T cell repertoires in COVID-19. The wider study: The United States, Italy and Spain supplied acute and convalescent COVID-19 samples. Nucleic acid was either cDNA or gDNA, and it came from T cells, B-cell-depleted T cells, or PBMCs.

Original handling: Amplifying reference gene primers gave estimates of nucleated cell counts. Libraries were prepared by immunoSEQ multiplex PCR; TCRdb keeps only in-frame clonotypes and omits some of them. The D gene and trimming were derived from the DNA, and the V and J assignments and clone size from that table. The sample has under 300,000 clones, approximately 85% seen once. The receptor's source is a man older than 75 with acute or convalescent COVID-19. What was sequenced was peripheral blood.

The CDR3 DNA is TGTGCCAGCAGACAGAGTTCCTACAATGAGCAGTTCTTC. This codes for CASRQSSYNEQFF. The V and J genes are TRBV28 and TRBJ2-1; no definite D call. V was shortened by 6 bases and J by 1 base, with 7 bases between the two germline ends. CDR3 length equals 13 residues. Germline CDR1 is MDHEN and CDR2 is SYDVKM.